The rows below give T cell receptor beta chains drawn from one sample of a study of regulatory T cells in long-lasting Graves disease. TCRdb called the multiplex PCR reads again in MiXCR, with one record for every CDR3 protein. The repertoire holds 430,000 or so distinct CDR3 sequences, 20% to 25% seen once, with 14% in the top ten. The source material was peripheral blood mononuclear cells (PBMCs), sampled when the disease was refractory, from a patient treated with antithyroid drugs. The receptors come from a female donor with Graves disease. CDR3s include the opening cysteine and the closing phenylalanine or tryptophan. D genes are given only for firm matches. Clone sizes are given selectively: once, few, many, or a class where the clone is expanded.

j_gene: TRBJ2-2
abundance: .
v_gene: TRBV10-1
d_gene: .
CDR3aa: CASSDGRSTGELFF
CDR3nt: TGCGCCAGCAGTGACGGACGATCCACCGGGGAGCTGTTTTTT

j_gene: TRBJ2-7
abundance: many
v_gene: TRBV5-5
d_gene: TRBD1
CDR3aa: CASSLQGIDYEQYF
CDR3nt: TGTGCCAGCAGCTTACAGGGGATTGACTACGAGCAGTACTTC

j_gene: TRBJ2-7
abundance: .
v_gene: TRBV20-1
d_gene: TRBD2
CDR3aa: CSAETSGSWTYEQYF
CDR3nt: TGCAGTGCTGAGACTAGCGGGAGCTGGACCTACGAGCAGTACTTC

j_gene: TRBJ1-1
abundance: many
v_gene: TRBV20-1
d_gene: .
CDR3aa: CSATPPAMNTEAFF
CDR3nt: TGCAGTGCTACCCCGCCAGCCATGAACACTGAAGCTTTCTTT

j_gene: TRBJ2-5
abundance: .
v_gene: TRBV28
d_gene: TRBD1
CDR3aa: CASSSWGQGQGTQYF
CDR3nt: TGTGCCAGCAGTTCATGGGGACAGGGGCAAGGGACCCAGTACTTC

j_gene: TRBJ2-1
abundance: .
v_gene: TRBV7-9
d_gene: .
CDR3aa: CASSLIGFEQFF
CDR3nt: TGTGCCAGCAGCCTCATAGGATTCGAGCAGTTCTTC

j_gene: TRBJ1-1
abundance: .
v_gene: TRBV14
d_gene: .
CDR3aa: CASSPLFSNTEAFF
CDR3nt: TGTGCCAGCAGCCCACTCTTTTCGAACACTGAAGCTTTCTTT

j_gene: TRBJ1-3
abundance: .
v_gene: TRBV19
d_gene: .
CDR3aa: CASSPPPGRSAGNTIYF
CDR3nt: TGTGCCAGTAGCCCCCCGCCGGGCCGTTCGGCTGGAAACACCATATATTTT

j_gene: TRBJ1-2
abundance: many
v_gene: TRBV28
d_gene: TRBD1
CDR3aa: CASSFPRQGGNYGYTF
CDR3nt: TGTGCCAGCAGTTTCCCCCGACAGGGGGGTAACTATGGCTACACCTTC

j_gene: TRBJ2-7
abundance: few
v_gene: TRBV27
d_gene: .
CDR3aa: CASKLRQGGTSASYEQYF
CDR3nt: TGTGCCAGCAAACTCCGACAGGGGGGGACTAGCGCTTCCTACGAGCAGTACTTC

j_gene: TRBJ2-2
abundance: few
v_gene: TRBV2
d_gene: TRBD2
CDR3aa: CASSGGAGGRGTGELFF
CDR3nt: TGTGCCAGCAGTGGTGGGGCGGGAGGGAGAGGCACCGGGGAGCTGTTTTTT

j_gene: TRBJ1-4
abundance: many
v_gene: TRBV6-1
d_gene: TRBD1
CDR3aa: CASGQTGWDEKLFF
CDR3nt: TGTGCCAGCGGTCAGACAGGGTGGGATGAAAAACTGTTTTTT

j_gene: TRBJ2-4
abundance: few
v_gene: TRBV20-1
d_gene: TRBD2
CDR3aa: CSAPPSGSRSKNIQYF
CDR3nt: TGCAGTGCTCCCCCCAGCGGGAGTCGGTCCAAAAACATTCAGTACTTC

j_gene: TRBJ2-7
abundance: .
v_gene: TRBV20-1
d_gene: TRBD2
CDR3aa: CSARTSGEAYSYEQYF
CDR3nt: TGCAGTGCTAGGACTAGCGGAGAAGCCTACTCCTACGAGCAGTACTTC

j_gene: TRBJ1-2
abundance: .
v_gene: TRBV27
d_gene: .
CDR3aa: CASRGTVYGYTF
CDR3nt: TGTGCCAGCAGGGGGACGGTCTATGGCTACACCTTC

j_gene: TRBJ2-7
abundance: .
v_gene: TRBV4-1
d_gene: .
CDR3aa: CASSQDGGGSDGRYF
CDR3nt: TGCGCCAGCAGCCAAGATGGTGGAGGGTCCGACGGTCGGTACTTC

j_gene: TRBJ2-3
abundance: .
v_gene: TRBV7-3
d_gene: TRBD2
CDR3aa: CASSPAGVTTDTQYF
CDR3nt: TGTGCCAGCAGCCCGGCGGGGGTAACCACGGATACGCAGTATTTT

j_gene: TRBJ1-1
abundance: many
v_gene: TRBV30
d_gene: .
CDR3aa: CAWRVGRSNTEAFF
CDR3nt: TGTGCCTGGAGGGTCGGACGGAGTAACACTGAAGCTTTCTTT

j_gene: TRBJ1-1
abundance: few
v_gene: TRBV11-1
d_gene: .
CDR3aa: CASSARRMNTEAFF
CDR3nt: TGTGCCAGCAGCGCCAGGAGGATGAACACTGAAGCTTTCTTT

j_gene: TRBJ2-7
abundance: .
v_gene: TRBV7-2
d_gene: .
CDR3aa: CASSLVRTATYEQYF
CDR3nt: TGTGCCAGCAGCTTAGTGAGGACCGCGACCTACGAGCAGTACTTC

j_gene: TRBJ2-2
abundance: few
v_gene: TRBV24-1
d_gene: .
CDR3aa: CATRTFTGELFF
CDR3nt: TGTGCCACCAGAACCTTCACCGGGGAGCTGTTTTTT

j_gene: TRBJ2-2
abundance: .
v_gene: TRBV28
d_gene: .
CDR3aa: CASSLLFRYENTGELFF
CDR3nt: TGTGCCAGCAGTTTATTGTTTCGGTATGAGAACACCGGGGAGCTGTTTTTT

j_gene: TRBJ2-5
abundance: few
v_gene: TRBV4-1
d_gene: .
CDR3aa: CASSQGSRVGETQYF
CDR3nt: TGCGCCAGCAGCCAAGGGTCCAGGGTAGGTGAGACCCAGTACTTC

j_gene: TRBJ2-2
abundance: few
v_gene: TRBV10-1
d_gene: .
CDR3aa: CASSPLGSQYSTGELFF
CDR3nt: TGCGCCAGCAGCCCCCTTGGGAGTCAATACTCAACCGGGGAGCTGTTTTTT

j_gene: TRBJ2-3
abundance: few
v_gene: TRBV28
d_gene: .
CDR3aa: CASRTPSTDTQYF
CDR3nt: TGTGCCAGCAGGACCCCCAGCACAGATACGCAGTATTTT

j_gene: TRBJ2-6
abundance: .
v_gene: TRBV18
d_gene: .
CDR3aa: CASSPQGANVLTF
CDR3nt: TGTGCCAGCTCCCCGCAAGGGGCCAACGTCCTGACTTTC

j_gene: TRBJ1-1
abundance: many
v_gene: TRBV12-3/TRBV12-4
d_gene: .
CDR3aa: CASSIGSGEAFF
CDR3nt: TGTGCCAGCAGTATAGGGAGTGGTGAAGCTTTCTTT

j_gene: TRBJ2-5
abundance: few
v_gene: TRBV5-1
d_gene: TRBD2
CDR3aa: CASRLSGSGALGRETQYF
CDR3nt: TGCGCCAGCAGACTGAGCGGGAGCGGAGCCCTCGGCCGAGAGACCCAGTACTTC

j_gene: TRBJ2-7
abundance: .
v_gene: TRBV27
d_gene: .
CDR3aa: CASSPGPLYEQYF
CDR3nt: TGTGCCAGCAGTCCGGGCCCTCTCTACGAGCAGTACTTC

j_gene: TRBJ2-7
abundance: .
v_gene: TRBV2
d_gene: TRBD1
CDR3aa: CASSDGDRESYEQYF
CDR3nt: TGTGCCAGCAGTGATGGGGACAGGGAGTCCTACGAGCAGTACTTC

j_gene: TRBJ1-3
abundance: .
v_gene: TRBV3-1
d_gene: .
CDR3aa: CASSQDRMGPGNTIYF
CDR3nt: TGTGCCAGCAGCCAAGATCGTATGGGACCTGGAAACACCATATATTTT

j_gene: TRBJ1-1
abundance: .
v_gene: TRBV5-1
d_gene: .
CDR3aa: CASSLQEVAEAFF
CDR3nt: TGCGCCAGCAGCTTGCAGGAAGTTGCTGAAGCTTTCTTT

j_gene: TRBJ2-7
abundance: few
v_gene: TRBV18
d_gene: .
CDR3aa: CASSPPRGAGLNEQYF
CDR3nt: TGTGCCAGCTCACCTCCTCGAGGTGCAGGGTTAAACGAGCAGTACTTC

j_gene: TRBJ2-7
abundance: few
v_gene: TRBV12-3/TRBV12-4
d_gene: .
CDR3aa: CASSSDPYEQYF
CDR3nt: TGTGCCAGCAGTTCAGACCCCTACGAGCAGTACTTC

j_gene: TRBJ2-7
abundance: .
v_gene: TRBV5-1
d_gene: TRBD2
CDR3aa: CASSPGLAGGPGEQYF
CDR3nt: TGCGCCAGCAGCCCGGGACTAGCGGGAGGGCCTGGCGAGCAGTACTTC

j_gene: TRBJ1-5
abundance: .
v_gene: TRBV29-1
d_gene: TRBD1
CDR3aa: CSVEEPGGAGQPQHF
CDR3nt: TGCAGCGTTGAAGAACCAGGGGGCGCGGGGCAGCCCCAGCATTTT

j_gene: TRBJ2-3
abundance: once
v_gene: TRBV11-3
d_gene: TRBD1
CDR3aa: CASSKGQGTDTQYF
CDR3nt: TGTGCCAGCAGCAAGGGACAGGGGACAGATACGCAGTATTTT

j_gene: TRBJ2-7
abundance: .
v_gene: TRBV5-6
d_gene: TRBD1
CDR3aa: CASSWDREAGEQYF
CDR3nt: TGTGCCAGCAGCTGGGACAGGGAGGCGGGGGAGCAGTACTTC

j_gene: TRBJ2-5
abundance: many
v_gene: TRBV2
d_gene: TRBD1
CDR3aa: CASSGRGQGDTETQYF
CDR3nt: TGTGCCAGCAGTGGACGGGGACAGGGGGATACGGAGACCCAGTACTTC

j_gene: TRBJ1-5
abundance: .
v_gene: TRBV27
d_gene: TRBD1
CDR3aa: CASSSPGQGNQPQHF
CDR3nt: TGTGCCAGCAGTTCTCCGGGACAGGGTAATCAGCCCCAGCATTTT

j_gene: TRBJ1-3
abundance: .
v_gene: TRBV5-6
d_gene: .
CDR3aa: CASSSSYANTIYF
CDR3nt: TGTGCCAGCAGCTCGAGTTATGCGAACACCATATATTTT

j_gene: TRBJ2-7
abundance: .
v_gene: TRBV29-1
d_gene: .
CDR3aa: CSARTEDSYEQYF
CDR3nt: TGCAGCGCTCGGACAGAAGACTCCTACGAGCAGTACTTC

j_gene: TRBJ2-2
abundance: many
v_gene: TRBV2
d_gene: .
CDR3aa: CASSEETGTGELFF
CDR3nt: TGTGCCAGCAGTGAGGAAACAGGGACCGGGGAGCTGTTTTTT

j_gene: TRBJ2-5
abundance: many
v_gene: TRBV20-1
d_gene: TRBD1
CDR3aa: CSAHTLTGDQETQYF
CDR3nt: TGCAGTGCTCATACCCTCACAGGGGACCAAGAGACCCAGTACTTC

j_gene: TRBJ2-5
abundance: .
v_gene: TRBV7-9
d_gene: .
CDR3aa: CASSIPLARAVQETQYF
CDR3nt: TGTGCCAGCAGCATCCCACTCGCCAGGGCAGTACAAGAGACCCAGTACTTC